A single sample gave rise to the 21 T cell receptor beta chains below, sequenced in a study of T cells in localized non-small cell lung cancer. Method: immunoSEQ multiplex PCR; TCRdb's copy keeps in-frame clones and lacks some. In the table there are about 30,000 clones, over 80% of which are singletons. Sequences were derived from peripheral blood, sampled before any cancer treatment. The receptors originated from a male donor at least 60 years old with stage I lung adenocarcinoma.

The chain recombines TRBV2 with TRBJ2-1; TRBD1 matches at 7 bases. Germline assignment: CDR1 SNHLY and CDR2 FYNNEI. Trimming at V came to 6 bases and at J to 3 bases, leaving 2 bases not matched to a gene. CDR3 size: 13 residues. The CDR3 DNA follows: TGTGCCAGCAGGGACAGGAGCTACAATGAGCAGTTCTTC. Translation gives CASRDRSYNEQFF.

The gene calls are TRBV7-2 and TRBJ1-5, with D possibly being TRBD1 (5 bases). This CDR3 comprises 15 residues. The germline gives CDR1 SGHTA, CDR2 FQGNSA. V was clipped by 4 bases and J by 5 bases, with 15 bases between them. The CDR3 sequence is CASSSQGNIDQPQHF. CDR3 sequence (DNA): TGTGCCAGCAGCTCGCAGGGTAATATCGATCAGCCCCAGCATTTT.

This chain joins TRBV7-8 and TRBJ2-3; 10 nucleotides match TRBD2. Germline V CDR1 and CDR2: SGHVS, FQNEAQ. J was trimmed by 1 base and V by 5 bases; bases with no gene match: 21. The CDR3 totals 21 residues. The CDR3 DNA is TGTGCCAGCAGCGCACTAAAGAGGTGGCTAGCGGGGGTCCAGGGCACAGATACGCAGTATTTT. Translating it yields CASSALKRWLAGVQGTDTQYF.

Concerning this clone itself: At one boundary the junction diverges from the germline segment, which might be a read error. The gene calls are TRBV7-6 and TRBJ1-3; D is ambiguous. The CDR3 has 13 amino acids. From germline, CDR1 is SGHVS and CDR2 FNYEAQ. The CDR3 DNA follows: TGTGCCAGCAGCCTAGCGGGTATGGACACCATATATTTT. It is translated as CASSLAGMDTIYF.

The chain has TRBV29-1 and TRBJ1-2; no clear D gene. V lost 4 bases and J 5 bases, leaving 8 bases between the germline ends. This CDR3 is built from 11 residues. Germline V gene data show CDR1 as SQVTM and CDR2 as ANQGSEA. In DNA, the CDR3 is TGCAGCGTTGCGGAACCATATGGCTACACCTTC. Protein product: CSVAEPYGYTF.

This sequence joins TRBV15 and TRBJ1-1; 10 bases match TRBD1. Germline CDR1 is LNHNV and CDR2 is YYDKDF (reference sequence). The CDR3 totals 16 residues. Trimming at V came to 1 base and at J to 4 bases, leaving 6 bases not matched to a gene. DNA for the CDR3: TGTGCCACCAGCAGAGCTCCGGGACAGGGGACCACTGAAGCTTTCTTT. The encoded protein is CATSRAPGQGTTEAFF. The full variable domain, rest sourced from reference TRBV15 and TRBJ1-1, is DAMVIQNPRYQVTQFGKPVTLSCSQTLNHNVMYWYQQKSSQAPKLLFHYYDKDFNNEADTPDNFQSRRPNTSFCFLDIRSPGLGDTAMYLCATSRAPGQGTTEAFFGQGTRLTVV.

CDR3 nucleotide sequence: TGTGCCAGCAGTTACCTTGCGGGGGGAAACACCATATATTTT. As protein: CASSYLAGGNTIYF. The chain links TRBV6-5 to TRBJ1-3; D not certain. The V gene lost 2 bases and the J gene lost 4 bases, with 9 bases spanning the gap. This CDR3 comprises 14 residues. Germline CDR1 and CDR2: MNHEY and SVGAGI.

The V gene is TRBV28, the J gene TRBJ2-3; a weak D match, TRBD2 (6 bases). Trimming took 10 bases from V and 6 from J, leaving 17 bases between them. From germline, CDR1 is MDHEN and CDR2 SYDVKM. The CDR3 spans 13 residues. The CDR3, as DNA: TGTGCCACCCGGGGCTGGAGCGGGGATACGCAGTATTTT. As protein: CATRGWSGDTQYF.

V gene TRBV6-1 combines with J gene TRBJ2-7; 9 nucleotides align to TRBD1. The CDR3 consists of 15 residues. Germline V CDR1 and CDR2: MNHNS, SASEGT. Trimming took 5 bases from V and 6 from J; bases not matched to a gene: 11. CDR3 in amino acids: CASSPGQGVTAEQYF. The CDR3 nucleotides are TGTGCCAGCAGTCCGGGACAGGGCGTTACTGCCGAGCAGTACTTC.

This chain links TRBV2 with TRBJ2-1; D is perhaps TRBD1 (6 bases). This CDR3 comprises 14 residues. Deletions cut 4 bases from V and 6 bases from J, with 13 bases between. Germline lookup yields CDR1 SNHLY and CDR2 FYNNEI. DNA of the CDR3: TGTGCCAGCAGTGGGGGACAACCTATCAATGAGCAGTTCTTC. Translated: CASSGGQPINEQFF.

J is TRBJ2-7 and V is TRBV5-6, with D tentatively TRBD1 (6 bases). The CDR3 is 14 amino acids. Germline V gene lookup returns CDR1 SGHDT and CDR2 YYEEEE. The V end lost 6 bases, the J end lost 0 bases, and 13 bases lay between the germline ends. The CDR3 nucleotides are TGTGCCAGCAAACAGGGCCTCCCCTCCTACGAGCAGTACTTC. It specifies CASKQGLPSYEQYF.

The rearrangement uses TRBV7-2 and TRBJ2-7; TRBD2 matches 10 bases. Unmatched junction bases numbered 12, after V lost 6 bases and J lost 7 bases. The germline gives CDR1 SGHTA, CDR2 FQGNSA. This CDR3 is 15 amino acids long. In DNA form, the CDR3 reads TGTGCCAGCAGTCCAGAAGCGGGGGGGCGAAGGGAGCAGTACTTC. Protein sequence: CASSPEAGGRREQYF.

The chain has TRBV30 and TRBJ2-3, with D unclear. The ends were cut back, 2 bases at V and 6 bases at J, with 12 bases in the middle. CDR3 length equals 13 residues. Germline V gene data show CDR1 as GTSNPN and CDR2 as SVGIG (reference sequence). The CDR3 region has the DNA TGTGCCTGGAGTAACAGCTATCGGGATACGCAGTATTTT. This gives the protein CAWSNSYRDTQYF.

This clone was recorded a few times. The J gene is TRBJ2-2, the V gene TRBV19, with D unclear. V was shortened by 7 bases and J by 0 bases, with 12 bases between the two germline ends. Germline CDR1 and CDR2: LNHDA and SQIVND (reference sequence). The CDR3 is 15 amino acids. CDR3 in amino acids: CASTIRAANTGELFF. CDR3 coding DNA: TGTGCCAGTACAATCCGCGCTGCGAACACCGGGGAGCTGTTTTTT.

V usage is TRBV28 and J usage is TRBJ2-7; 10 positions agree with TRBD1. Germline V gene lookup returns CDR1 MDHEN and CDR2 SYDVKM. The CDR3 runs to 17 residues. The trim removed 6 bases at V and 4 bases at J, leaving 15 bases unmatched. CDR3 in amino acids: CASRTGGVGVIAYEQYF. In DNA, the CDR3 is TGTGCCAGCAGGACAGGGGGCGTTGGAGTGATAGCGTACGAGCAGTACTTC.

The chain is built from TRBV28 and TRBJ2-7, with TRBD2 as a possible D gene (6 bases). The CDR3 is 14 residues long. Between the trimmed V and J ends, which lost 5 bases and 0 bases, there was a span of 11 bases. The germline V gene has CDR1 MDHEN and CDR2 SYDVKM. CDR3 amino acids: CASSIRDFSYEQYF. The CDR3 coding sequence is TGTGCCAGCAGTATCCGGGACTTCTCCTACGAGCAGTACTTC.

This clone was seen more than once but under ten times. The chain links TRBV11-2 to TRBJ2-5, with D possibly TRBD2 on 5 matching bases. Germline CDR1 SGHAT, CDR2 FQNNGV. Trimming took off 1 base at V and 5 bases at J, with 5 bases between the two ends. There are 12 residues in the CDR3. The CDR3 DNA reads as TGTGCCAGCAGCTTAGGGAGGGAGACCCAGTACTTC. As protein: CASSLGRETQYF.

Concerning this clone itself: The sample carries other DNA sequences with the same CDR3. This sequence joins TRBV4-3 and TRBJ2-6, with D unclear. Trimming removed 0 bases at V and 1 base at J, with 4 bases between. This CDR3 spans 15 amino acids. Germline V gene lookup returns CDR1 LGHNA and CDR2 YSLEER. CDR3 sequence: CASSQEGSGANVLTF. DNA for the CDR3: TGCGCCAGCAGCCAAGAAGGGTCTGGGGCCAACGTCCTGACTTTC.

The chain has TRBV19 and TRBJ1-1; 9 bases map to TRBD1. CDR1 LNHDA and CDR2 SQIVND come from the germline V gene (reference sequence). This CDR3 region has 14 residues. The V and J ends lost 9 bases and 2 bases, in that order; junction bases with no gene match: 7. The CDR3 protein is CASQRDRANTEAFF. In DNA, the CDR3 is TGTGCCAGCCAAAGGGACAGGGCCAACACTGAAGCTTTCTTT.

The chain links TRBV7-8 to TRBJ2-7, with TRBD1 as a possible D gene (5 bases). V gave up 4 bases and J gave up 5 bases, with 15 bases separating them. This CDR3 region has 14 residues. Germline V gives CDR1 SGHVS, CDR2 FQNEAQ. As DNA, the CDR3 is TGTGCCAGCAGCTCATCAAGACAGTCTAACGAGCAGTACTTC. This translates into CASSSSRQSNEQYF.

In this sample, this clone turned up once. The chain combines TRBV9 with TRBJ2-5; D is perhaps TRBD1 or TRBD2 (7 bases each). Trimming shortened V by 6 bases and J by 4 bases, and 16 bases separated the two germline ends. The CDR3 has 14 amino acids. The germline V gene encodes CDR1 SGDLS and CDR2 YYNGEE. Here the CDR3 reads CASTPGGGLETQYF. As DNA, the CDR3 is TGTGCCAGCACCCCAGGGGGGGGCTTAGAGACCCAGTACTTC.